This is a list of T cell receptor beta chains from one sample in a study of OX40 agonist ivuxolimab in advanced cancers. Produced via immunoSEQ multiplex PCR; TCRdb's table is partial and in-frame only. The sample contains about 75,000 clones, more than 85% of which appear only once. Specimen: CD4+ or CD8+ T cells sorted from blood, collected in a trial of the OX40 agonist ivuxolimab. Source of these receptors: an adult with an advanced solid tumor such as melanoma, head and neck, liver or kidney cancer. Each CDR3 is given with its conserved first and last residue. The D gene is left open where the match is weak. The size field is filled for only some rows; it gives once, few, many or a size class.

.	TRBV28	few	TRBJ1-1	CASSFYREAFF	TGTGCCAGCAGTTTTTACAGGGAAGCTTTCTTT
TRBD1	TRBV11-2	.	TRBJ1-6	CASSLGQGSSPLHF	TGTGCCAGCAGCTTGGGACAGGGGAGTTCACCCCTCCACTTT
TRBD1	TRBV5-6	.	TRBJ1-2	CASSQGGVGYGYTF	TGTGCCAGCAGTCAGGGGGGAGTAGGATATGGCTACACCTTC
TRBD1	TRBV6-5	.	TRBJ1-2	CASSPGTGVHGYTF	TGTGCCAGCAGCCCCGGGACAGGGGTCCATGGCTACACCTTC
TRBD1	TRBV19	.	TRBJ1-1	CASSIRTGGSTEAFF	TGTGCCAGTAGTATCAGGACAGGGGGTAGCACTGAAGCTTTCTTT
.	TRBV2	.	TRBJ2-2	CASALVIGGELFF	TGTGCCAGCGCTTTGGTGATAGGAGGGGAGCTGTTTTTT
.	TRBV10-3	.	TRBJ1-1	CAISGGEHTEAFF	TGTGCCATCAGTGGAGGGGAGCACACTGAAGCTTTCTTT
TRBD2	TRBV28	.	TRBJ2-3	CASSPYRGGSTDTQYF	TGTGCCAGCAGCCCCTACCGGGGGGGCTCGACAGATACGCAGTATTTT
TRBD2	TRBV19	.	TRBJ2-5	CASSRTSGQETQYF	TGTGCCAGTAGCAGGACTAGCGGTCAAGAGACCCAGTACTTC
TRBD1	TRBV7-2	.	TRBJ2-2	CASSPPAGGIGELFF	TGTGCCAGCAGCCCCCCAGCAGGGGGCATCGGGGAGCTGTTTTTT
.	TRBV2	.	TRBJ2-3	CASSPNLGDTQYF	TGTGCCAGCAGCCCAAATCTGGGCGATACGCAGTATTTT
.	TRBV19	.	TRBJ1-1	CASSFLGEGAFF	TGTGCCAGTAGCTTCCTGGGGGAAGGGGCTTTCTTT
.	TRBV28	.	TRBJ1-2	CASSSPGVGYTF	TGTGCCAGCAGTTCGCCAGGGGTTGGCTACACCTTC
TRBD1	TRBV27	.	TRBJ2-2	CASSPRGLTGELFF	TGTGCCAGCAGTCCCAGGGGGCTTACCGGGGAGCTGTTTTTT
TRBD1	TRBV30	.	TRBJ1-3	CAWGQGSSGNTIYF	TGTGCCTGGGGACAGGGGAGCTCTGGAAACACCATATATTTT
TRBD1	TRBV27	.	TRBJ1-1	CASSQWTGTEAFF	TGTGCCAGCAGTCAATGGACAGGCACTGAAGCTTTCTTT
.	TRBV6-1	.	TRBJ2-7	CASSVRTGNYEQYF	TGTGCCAGCAGTGTAAGGACGGGGAACTACGAGCAGTACTTC
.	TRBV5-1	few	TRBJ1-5	CASSLDSPNQPQHF	TGCGCCAGCAGCCTCGACAGCCCCAATCAGCCCCAGCATTTT
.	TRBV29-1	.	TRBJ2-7	CSASGKSYEQYF	TGCAGCGCATCTGGAAAGAGCTACGAGCAGTACTTC
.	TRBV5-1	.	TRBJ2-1	CASSVRDTNLPSYNEQFF	TGCGCCAGCAGCGTTCGGGACACCAATTTACCCTCCTACAATGAGCAGTTCTTC
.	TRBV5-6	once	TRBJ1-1	CASSRAAEAFF	TGTGCCAGCAGCCGGGCCGCTGAAGCTTTCTTT
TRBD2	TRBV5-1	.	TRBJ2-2	CASIDLAGLNTGELFF	TGCGCCAGTATAGACCTAGCGGGATTAAACACCGGGGAGCTGTTTTTT
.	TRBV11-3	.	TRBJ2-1	CASSPQNNEQFF	TGTGCCAGCAGCCCCCAAAACAATGAGCAGTTCTTC
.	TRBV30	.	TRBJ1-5	CAWAGSLLSNQPQHF	TGTGCCTGGGCAGGTTCCCTGCTTAGCAATCAGCCCCAGCATTTT
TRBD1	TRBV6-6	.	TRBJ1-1	CASSYFRQGKAFF	TGTGCCAGCAGTTACTTCCGACAGGGGAAAGCTTTCTTT
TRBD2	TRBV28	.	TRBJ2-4	CASSTLAARAKNIQYF	TGTGCCAGCAGTACCCTAGCGGCCCGAGCCAAAAACATTCAGTACTTC
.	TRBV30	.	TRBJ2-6	CAWSVGFSGANVLTF	TGTGCCTGGAGTGTAGGTTTCTCTGGGGCCAACGTCCTGACTTTC
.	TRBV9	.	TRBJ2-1	CASSAQRSSYNEQFF	TGTGCCAGCAGCGCCCAACGGAGCTCCTACAATGAGCAGTTCTTC
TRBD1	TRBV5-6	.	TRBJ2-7	CASSLGMGTGGDEQYF	TGTGCCAGCAGCCTAGGGATGGGGACAGGGGGCGACGAGCAGTACTTC
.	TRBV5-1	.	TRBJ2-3	CASSLGLGATQYF	TGCGCCAGCAGCTTGGGGCTAGGGGCCACGCAGTATTTT
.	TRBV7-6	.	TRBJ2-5	CASSLAVYQETQYF	TGTGCCAGCAGCTTAGCGGTGTACCAAGAGACCCAGTACTTC
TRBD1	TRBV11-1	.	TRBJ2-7	CASSSSPGQGLLFYEQYF	TGTGCCAGCAGCTCATCTCCGGGACAGGGTTTGCTTTTTTACGAGCAGTACTTC
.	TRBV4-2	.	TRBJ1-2	CASSQDQGKGDNYGYTF	TGTGCCAGCAGCCAAGATCAGGGGAAAGGGGATAACTATGGCTACACCTTC
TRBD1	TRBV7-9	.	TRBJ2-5	CASSLVGTGLGETQYF	TGTGCCAGCAGCTTAGTCGGGACAGGGTTGGGCGAGACCCAGTACTTC
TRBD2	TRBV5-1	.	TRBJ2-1	CASSLTSGSSYEQFF	TGCGCCAGCAGCTTGACTAGCGGGAGCTCCTATGAGCAGTTCTTC
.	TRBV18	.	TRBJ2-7	CASSPPVSYEQYF	TGTGCCAGCTCACCACCAGTTTCCTACGAGCAGTACTTC
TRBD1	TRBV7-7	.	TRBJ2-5	CASSFGTGISRLETQYF	TGTGCCAGCAGCTTTGGGACAGGGATTAGTAGGTTGGAGACCCAGTACTTC
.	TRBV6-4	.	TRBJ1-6	CASRQGPYNSPLHF	TGTGCCAGCAGACAGGGACCCTATAATTCACCCCTCCACTTT
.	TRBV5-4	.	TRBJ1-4	CASSSSSGLRNEKLFF	TGTGCCAGCAGCTCCAGTTCGGGGTTACGGAATGAAAAACTGTTTTTT
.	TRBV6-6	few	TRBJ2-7	CASSYAGIEPYEQYF	TGTGCCAGCAGTTACGCCGGGATCGAACCCTACGAGCAGTACTTC
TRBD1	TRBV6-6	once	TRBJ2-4	CASSGQGAGYNIQYF	TGTGCCAGCTCGGGACAGGGGGCAGGTTACAACATTCAGTACTTC
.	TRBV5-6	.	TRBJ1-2	CASSLAGTSRGYGYTF	TGTGCCAGCAGCTTGGCCGGGACCTCCCGGGGGTATGGCTACACCTTC
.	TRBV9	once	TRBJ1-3	CASSVAARTGNTIYF	TGTGCCAGCAGCGTAGCGGCCCGTACTGGAAACACCATATATTTT
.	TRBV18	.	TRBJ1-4	CASSPSALQAIEKLFF	TGTGCCAGCTCACCCTCCGCCCTTCAAGCGATTGAAAAACTGTTTTTT
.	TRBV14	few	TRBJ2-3	CASSQDQVRGNTQYF	TGTGCCAGCAGCCAAGATCAGGTAAGGGGAAATACGCAGTATTTT
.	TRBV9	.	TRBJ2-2	CASSVGTGELFF	TGTGCCAGCAGCGTTGGAACCGGGGAGCTGTTTTTT
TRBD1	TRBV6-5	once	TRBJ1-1	CASSYLKGQGRTEAFF	TGTGCCAGCAGTTACCTAAAGGGACAGGGGCGAACTGAAGCTTTCTTT
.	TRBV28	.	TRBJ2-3	CASSVTSTRDTQYF	TGTGCCAGCAGTGTGACTAGTACAAGGGATACGCAGTATTTT
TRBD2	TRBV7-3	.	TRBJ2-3	CASSPIAGGPADTQYF	TGTGCCAGCAGCCCGATAGCGGGGGGGCCAGCAGATACGCAGTATTTT
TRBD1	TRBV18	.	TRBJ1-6	CASSPGQGYNSPLHF	TGTGCCAGCTCACCGGGACAGGGGTATAATTCACCCCTCCACTTT
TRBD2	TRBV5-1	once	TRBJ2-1	CASRVAGVYEQFF	TGCGCCAGCAGGGTAGCGGGAGTCTATGAGCAGTTCTTC
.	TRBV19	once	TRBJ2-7	CASSIESSYEQYF	TGTGCCAGTAGTATTGAGTCCTCCTACGAGCAGTACTTC